Each of the 14 T cell receptor beta chains below was sequenced from the same sample in a study of blood T cells in healthy people across ages (dated by TCRdb to the mid-2010s). The library was made by 5' RACE. The sequencer listed for this sample is Illumina HiSeq 2500. The second PCR ran for about 6 to 12 cycles and used a J-beta primer mix along with a sample-barcoded 5' primer. Using fastp at Q25 and MiXCR, TCRdb reprocessed the public reads and kept productive beta chains. Rows with one shared CDR3 protein collapse into an entry with the most common genes and DNA. In this sample the table shows 750,000 to 850,000 distinct CDR3 sequences, 25% of which occur a single time. Together, the top ten hold around 3.6% of the sample. The data also belong to a second study, concerning T cells of mothers and their children.

The sequenced material came from blood. Receptor source: a boy aged 5-17 years in good health.

In this sample, this clonotype turned up a few times. V is TRBV9 and J is TRBJ2-5; the match to TRBD2 covers 9 bases. Germline V CDR1 and CDR2: SGDLS, YYNGEE. V lost 1 base, J lost 5 bases, and 15 bases stayed unmatched. CDR3 length: 18 residues. DNA for the CDR3: TGTGCCAGCAGCGTAAGCATAGAGGAGGCGGGAGGGGAGGAGACCCAGTACTTC. Translated, it gives CASSVSIEEAGGEETQYF.

This clonotype was seen a few times. The V call is TRBV7-8, the J call TRBJ2-5; D perhaps matches TRBD1 (6 bases). Germline lookup yields CDR1 SGHVS and CDR2 FQNEAQ. The CDR3 loop spans 12 amino acids. The CDR3 nucleotides are TGTGCAGTAAAAGGGGGAGAAGGGACCCAGTACTTC. This codes for CAVKGGEGTQYF.

V usage is TRBV2 and J usage is TRBJ2-5; no firm D call. V lost 6 bases and J lost 4, with 9 bases in between. The CDR3 spans 12 residues. Germline CDR1 reads SNHLY; CDR2 reads FYNNEI. This CDR3 reads CASRRTLETQYF. CDR3 sequence (DNA): TGTGCCAGCAGAAGGACCTTAGAGACCCAGTACTTC.

This clonotype has more than one count but fewer than ten. CDR3 nucleotides: TGTGCCAGCAGCACCGGGACTGATAGCAATCAGCCCCAGCATTTT. Amino acids: CASSTGTDSNQPQHF. This chain links TRBV28 with TRBJ1-5, with D perhaps matching TRBD1 (5 bases). This CDR3 is built from 15 residues. Germline V CDR1 and CDR2: MDHEN, SYDVKM. The V and J ends lost 6 bases and 0 bases respectively, with 12 bases between them.

As concerns this clonotype: Because the CDR3 is missing its conserved closing phenylalanine or tryptophan, this is likely a read error. The V call is TRBV18, the J call TRBJ1-6; perhaps TRBD1 as D (6 bases). Germline lookup yields CDR1 KGHSH and CDR2 LQKENI. The V gene lost 0 bases and the J gene lost 11 bases, with 14 bases spanning the gap. This CDR3 has 15 residues. The CDR3 DNA reads TGTGCCAGCTCACCACCGGGACACCATTCAACACCCCTCCACTCT. This translates into CASSPPGHHSTPLHS.

As for this clonotype: The germline gene is not matched at one end of the junction; a read error may be the cause. Written as DNA, the CDR3 is TGTGTCAGCAGTTCCCAATCCCAGGGGCTATCCCCCTACGAGCAGTACTTC. Translated, it gives CVSSSQSQGLSPYEQYF. The chain is built from TRBV27 and TRBJ2-7; D is possibly TRBD1 (6 bases). The CDR3 is 17 residues long. CDR1 is MNHEY, CDR2 SMNVEV, per germline (reference sequence).

This clonotype was found a few times. The chain links TRBV25-1 to TRBJ2-1; D is unclear. The CDR3 length is 13 residues. CDR1 and CDR2 from the germline V gene are MGHDK and SYGVNS. Trimming left V 0 bases short and J 5 bases short, with 5 bases between. CDR3 nucleotides: TGTGCCAGCAGTGAATATACCGACAATGAGCAGTTCTTC. Its protein is CASSEYTDNEQFF.

The table lists this clonotype with a few counts. The chain uses TRBV6-1 and TRBJ2-5; 9 bases fit TRBD1. CDR1 and CDR2 from the germline V gene are MNHNS and SASEGT. The junction had 10 bases not matched to a gene; V was cut back by 3 bases and J by 2 bases. CDR3 size: 17 residues. CDR3 DNA sequence: TGTGCCAGCAGTGATCCTCGTCGGGACAGGGTTCAAGAGACCCAGTACTTC. Its translation: CASSDPRRDRVQETQYF.

The chain uses TRBV4-3 and TRBJ2-7, with no clear D. The CDR3 contains 14 residues. The V gene's germline CDR1 is LGHNA and CDR2 YSLEER. The ends were cut back, 1 base at V and 2 bases at J, with 9 bases in the middle. In DNA, the CDR3 is TGCGCCAGCAGCCAAGCCCCCGGACCCTACGAGCAGTACTTC. Amino acid sequence: CASSQAPGPYEQYF.

The chain recombines TRBV28 with TRBJ2-7; tentative D call: TRBD1 (6 bases). V lost 3 bases and J lost 2, with 14 bases in between. Germline CDR1 and CDR2: MDHEN and SYDVKM. CDR3 length: 15 amino acids. CDR3 sequence: CASSFLGQSTYEQYF. The CDR3 nucleotides are TGTGCCAGCAGTTTTTTAGGACAGAGCACCTACGAGCAGTACTTC.

V and J are TRBV27 and TRBJ2-1, with 11 positions matching TRBD2. Germline V gene lookup returns CDR1 MNHEY and CDR2 SMNVEV (reference sequence). This CDR3 has 15 residues. Losses at the gene ends were 3 bases for V and 7 bases for J; bases not matched to a gene: 5. The CDR3 bases are TGTGCCAGCAGTTTTAGCGGGAGGGGTTGGAATGAGCAGTTCTTC. It yields the protein CASSFSGRGWNEQFF.

This chain links TRBV4-3 with TRBJ2-5; D is perhaps TRBD2 (6 bases). Trimming cost V 0 bases and J 7 bases, with 9 bases left between them. The CDR3 has 13 residues. In germline, CDR1 is LGHNA, CDR2 YSLEER. The CDR3 sequence: CASSQDTSWTQYF. CDR3 DNA: TGCGCCAGCAGCCAAGATACTAGCTGGACCCAGTACTTC.

This chain joins TRBV9 and TRBJ2-2, with 8 bases that match TRBD1. The germline V gene encodes CDR1 SGDLS and CDR2 YYNGEE. The CDR3 has 17 residues. V lost 4 bases, J lost 3 bases, and 11 bases stayed unmatched. The chain's CDR3 is CASSLPSVQGDTGELFF. The CDR3, as DNA: TGTGCCAGCAGCCTCCCGTCGGTACAGGGGGACACCGGGGAGCTGTTTTTT. The entire variable domain, with the rest obtained from reference TRBV9 and TRBJ2-2, is as follows: DSGVTQTPKHLITATGQRVTLRCSPRSGDLSVYWYQQSLDQGLQFLIQYYNGEERAKGNILERFSAQQFPDLHSELNLSSLELGDSALYFCASSLPSVQGDTGELFFGEGSRLTVL.

This clonotype was found many times. The V and J genes are TRBV28 and TRBJ1-5; tentative D call: TRBD1 (5 bases). The CDR3 contains 14 residues. In germline, CDR1 is MDHEN, CDR2 SYDVKM. V was cut by 1 base and J by 7 bases, with 11 bases left in between. CDR3 bases: TGTGCCAGCAGTTTATCGGGGGGAGGGCAGCCCCAGCATTTT. Amino acid sequence: CASSLSGGGQPQHF.